The T cell receptor (beta chain) described here comes from a study of blood T cells in healthy people across ages (dated by TCRdb to 2015 to 2017). General notes on the study: In model experiments, template switching captured roughly one uniquely barcoded TCR beta cDNA molecule for every two T cells. The study measured age-related changes in TCR beta repertoire diversity using deep sequencing normalized with unique cDNA molecular identifiers. Four age groups were formed from the donors: young (average approximately 17 years), middle-aged (less than 40), aged (roughly 58) and long-lived (82). To avoid experimental bias, donors of different ages were distributed randomly across sequencing lanes. The study analyzed two additional independent replicas of 1 million unique cDNA reads from the same blood draw for two donors, one aged 18 to 30 and one aged 80 or older.

On this clonotype itself: Its antigen remains unidentified. Base-call qualities are not available, and no considerably larger clone is one nucleotide away.

The CDR3 goes from the cysteine to the phenylalanine over 13 residues. Only the CDR3 DNA is retained, 39 bases long and in frame from the first base. Via the germline V gene (reference sequence), CDR1 is GTSNPN and CDR2 SVGIG. V loses 2 bases of germline sequence and J loses 5 bases, and the interval between the two ends is 10 bases. Study-wide findings and limitations: As age increased, observed TCR beta diversity per million T cells dropped in a roughly linear way, and a significant reduction was already evident by age 40. Donor CMV infection status was unknown, potentially confounding age-related changes in expanded clonotypes. Conclusive comparison of naive and antigen-experienced compartments was prevented by the profiling of bulk unsorted PBMCs. Estimates of total diversity from one million sequenced T cells were regarded as lower bounds and underestimates. Compared with the aged group, the long-lived group had more naive CD4+ T cells, fewer expanded clones and increased TCR diversity, a pattern suggesting age selection. A strong correlation was found between observed TCR beta diversity and the percentage of naive T cells measured by flow cytometry.

Systemically healthy Caucasian individuals from Russia, around 38 in total and aged about 6 to 90 years, were included as donors. Each donor gave ten milliliters of peripheral blood, collected into EDTA-treated Vacutainer tubes. Ficoll-Paque density-gradient centrifugation was used to isolate PBMCs, with at least 7 million per sample. Total RNA was extracted from PBMCs with Trizol reagent, with at least 5 micrograms obtained per sample. For every donor, flow cytometry on a PBMC aliquot measured the percentage of naive CD45RAhigh/CD27high T cells. The library was obtained by 5' RACE. Data came from an Illumina HiSeq 2500. A second 7 to 11 cycle PCR used a sample-barcoded 5' primer and a J-beta primer mix. A unique molecular identifier was introduced onto each TCR beta cDNA molecule by a template-switch 5' adaptor carrying 12 random nucleotides. Each sample yielded at least 2.5 million CDR3-containing paired-end reads. All of the RNA was converted into first-strand cDNA using the Mint cDNA synthesis kit, with a TRBC-specific oligonucleotide serving as the primer. After uracil-DNA glycosylase treatment, a first 18-cycle PCR used universal primers M1SS and BC2_uni_R on all cDNA. The published analysis was carried out like this. Normalization of each sample was performed by random selection of 1 million high-quality reads, each carrying a distinct molecular identifier. Reads sharing molecular identifiers were discarded rather than binned into consensus sequences. MiTCR, run with a Q25 quality threshold and the strictest error-elimination algorithm, handled CDR3 identification, clonotype clustering and error correction. A nonparametric unseen species model with Euler transformation was used to estimate a lower bound on total TCR beta diversity. TCRdb handled the public reads itself, with Q25 trimming in fastp and clone calling in MiXCR, and kept productive beta chains. Every distinct CDR3 protein forms one entry, paired with its most common genes and DNA. The V and J calls were determined by TCRdb, not by the authors. The sample table records approximately 940,000 distinct CDR3 sequences; around 48% of these occur just once. Around an eighth of the sample is held by the ten biggest clonotypes.

Sequencing was done on a sample of blood. The TCR comes from a man aged 25-40 years in good health. The sequence links TRBV30 to TRBJ2-1; the D element might be TRBD1 or TRBD2, as each aligns at 5 bases. The nucleotide sequence reads as follows: TGTGCCTGGAGTCGGGACGGAGACAATGAGCAGTTCTTC. Its product reads: CAWSRDGDNEQFF.